A selection of T cell receptor beta chains follows, all from one sample in a study of T cell changes during pregnancy in multiple sclerosis. The protocol was immunoSEQ multiplex PCR, while the TCRdb copy is restricted to in-frame clones and leaves out a portion. The table records approximately 52,000 clones, around 90% of them present only once. The material was CD4+ T cells from peripheral blood mononuclear cells, obtained in the second trimester of pregnancy. The receptors derive from a female donor with multiple sclerosis, enrolled in a pregnancy study. CDR3s include the opening cysteine and the closing phenylalanine or tryptophan. The D gene is left open where the match is weak. A row's size may be missing; if present it is once, few, many or a size class.

clone size: -
V gene: TRBV5-1
J gene: TRBJ2-7
D gene: TRBD1
CDR3 protein: CASSFSTGTEYEQYF
CDR3 DNA: TGCGCCAGCAGCTTTTCAACCGGGACAGAGTACGAGCAGTACTTC

clone size: -
V gene: TRBV5-1
J gene: TRBJ1-2
D gene: TRBD1
CDR3 protein: CASSLGQGGYTF
CDR3 DNA: TGCGCCAGCAGCTTGGGACAGGGTGGCTACACCTTC

clone size: once
V gene: TRBV18
J gene: TRBJ1-2
D gene: -
CDR3 protein: CASSLQEGSNYGYTF
CDR3 DNA: TGTGCCAGCTCACTCCAGGAGGGATCTAACTATGGCTACACCTTC

clone size: -
V gene: TRBV6-1
J gene: TRBJ1-2
D gene: -
CDR3 protein: CASSGYRTANYGYTF
CDR3 DNA: TGTGCCAGCAGTGGCTACAGGACAGCTAACTATGGCTACACCTTC

clone size: -
V gene: TRBV5-8
J gene: TRBJ1-1
D gene: TRBD1
CDR3 protein: CASSSTGETEAFF
CDR3 DNA: TGTGCCAGCAGCTCTACAGGGGAAACTGAAGCTTTCTTT

clone size: once
V gene: TRBV6-8
J gene: TRBJ2-7
D gene: TRBD1
CDR3 protein: CASSLTGTGTYEQYF
CDR3 DNA: TGTGCCAGCAGCTTAACCGGGACAGGTACCTACGAGCAGTACTTC

clone size: once
V gene: TRBV7-2
J gene: TRBJ2-3
D gene: TRBD1
CDR3 protein: CASSPGTGDGDTQYF
CDR3 DNA: TGTGCCAGCAGCCCCGGGACAGGGGATGGAGATACGCAGTATTTT

clone size: once
V gene: TRBV5-1
J gene: TRBJ2-3
D gene: TRBD2
CDR3 protein: CASTSLPSGSTDTQYF
CDR3 DNA: TGCGCCAGCACCTCACTGCCTAGCGGGAGTACAGATACGCAGTATTTT

clone size: -
V gene: TRBV5-1
J gene: TRBJ2-2
D gene: TRBD1
CDR3 protein: CASSVQGTGELFF
CDR3 DNA: TGCGCCAGCAGCGTACAGGGGACCGGGGAGCTGTTTTTT

clone size: -
V gene: TRBV28
J gene: TRBJ1-1
D gene: TRBD1
CDR3 protein: CASNQGGQGGTEAFF
CDR3 DNA: TGTGCCAGCAACCAAGGTGGACAGGGTGGCACTGAAGCTTTCTTT

clone size: once
V gene: TRBV2
J gene: TRBJ2-3
D gene: -
CDR3 protein: CASKRDTDTQYF
CDR3 DNA: TGTGCCAGCAAGAGGGACACAGATACGCAGTATTTT

clone size: -
V gene: TRBV7-9
J gene: TRBJ2-5
D gene: TRBD2
CDR3 protein: CASSLGREGRETQYF
CDR3 DNA: TGTGCCAGCAGCTTAGGTCGGGAGGGCCGAGAGACCCAGTACTTC

clone size: -
V gene: TRBV5-4
J gene: TRBJ2-1
D gene: -
CDR3 protein: CASSFSEGREQFF
CDR3 DNA: TGTGCCAGCAGCTTTTCGGAGGGGAGGGAGCAGTTCTTC

clone size: -
V gene: TRBV2
J gene: TRBJ2-7
D gene: TRBD2
CDR3 protein: CASSEEAGGPYEQYF
CDR3 DNA: TGTGCCAGCAGTGAAGAGGCGGGGGGGCCCTACGAGCAGTACTTC

clone size: -
V gene: TRBV5-4
J gene: TRBJ2-3
D gene: TRBD2
CDR3 protein: CASSPRRLLLAGRKDTQYF
CDR3 DNA: TGTGCCAGCAGCCCCCGGAGACTATTACTAGCGGGAAGGAAAGATACGCAGTATTTT

clone size: -
V gene: TRBV27
J gene: TRBJ2-7
D gene: TRBD1
CDR3 protein: CASGRPGQGIYEQYF
CDR3 DNA: TGTGCCAGCGGCCGCCCGGGACAGGGAATCTACGAGCAGTACTTC

clone size: -
V gene: TRBV5-1
J gene: TRBJ2-1
D gene: TRBD2
CDR3 protein: CASSPTGGRADEQFF
CDR3 DNA: TGCGCCAGCAGCCCCACCGGCGGGAGGGCCGATGAGCAGTTCTTC

clone size: few
V gene: TRBV5-1
J gene: TRBJ2-1
D gene: -
CDR3 protein: CASSFGGGNSYNEQFF
CDR3 DNA: TGCGCCAGCAGCTTCGGCGGCGGGAATTCCTACAATGAGCAGTTCTTC

clone size: -
V gene: TRBV4-1
J gene: TRBJ1-5
D gene: -
CDR3 protein: CASSHQGFSNQPQHF
CDR3 DNA: TGCGCCAGCAGCCACCAGGGGTTCTCCAATCAGCCCCAGCATTTT

clone size: -
V gene: TRBV7-7
J gene: TRBJ2-3
D gene: TRBD2
CDR3 protein: CASSLGTSGNLDTQYF
CDR3 DNA: TGTGCTAGCAGCTTGGGGACTAGCGGGAATCTAGATACGCAGTATTTT

clone size: -
V gene: TRBV12-5
J gene: TRBJ1-1
D gene: -
CDR3 protein: CASGLGQGRAFF
CDR3 DNA: TGTGCTAGTGGTTTGGGGCAGGGCCGGGCTTTCTTT

clone size: -
V gene: TRBV10-3
J gene: TRBJ2-1
D gene: TRBD2
CDR3 protein: CAISESRGSPHEQFF
CDR3 DNA: TGTGCCATCAGTGAGTCCCGCGGGAGCCCGCATGAGCAGTTCTTC

clone size: -
V gene: TRBV4-1
J gene: TRBJ1-2
D gene: -
CDR3 protein: CASSRGFPGLTFNYGYTF
CDR3 DNA: TGCGCCAGCAGCCGGGGATTTCCGGGACTTACCTTTAACTATGGCTACACCTTC

clone size: -
V gene: TRBV5-4
J gene: TRBJ2-3
D gene: TRBD1
CDR3 protein: CASSATGVRYADTQYF
CDR3 DNA: TGTGCCAGCAGCGCAACAGGGGTGAGGTACGCAGATACGCAGTATTTT

clone size: -
V gene: TRBV2
J gene: TRBJ2-2
D gene: -
CDR3 protein: CASRAGQVLGELFF
CDR3 DNA: TGTGCCAGCAGAGCGGGACAGGTCCTCGGGGAGCTGTTTTTT

clone size: -
V gene: TRBV5-5
J gene: TRBJ2-7
D gene: -
CDR3 protein: CASSLEGPGEQYF
CDR3 DNA: TGTGCCAGCAGCTTGGAAGGCCCGGGCGAGCAGTACTTC

clone size: -
V gene: TRBV14
J gene: TRBJ2-1
D gene: TRBD2
CDR3 protein: CASSPTLAGGPSGQFF
CDR3 DNA: TGTGCCAGCAGCCCCACACTAGCGGGAGGCCCCTCTGGGCAGTTCTTC

clone size: few
V gene: TRBV6-1
J gene: TRBJ1-3
D gene: -
CDR3 protein: CASTMSQGNTIYF
CDR3 DNA: TGTGCCAGCACTATGTCACAGGGAAACACCATATATTTT

clone size: -
V gene: TRBV25-1
J gene: TRBJ1-2
D gene: -
CDR3 protein: CASSEGRTDINDGYTF
CDR3 DNA: TGTGCCAGCAGTGAAGGTAGGACAGACATCAACGATGGCTACACCTTC

clone size: -
V gene: TRBV29-1
J gene: TRBJ2-6
D gene: -
CDR3 protein: CSVVSGANVLTF
CDR3 DNA: TGCAGCGTTGTATCCGGGGCCAACGTCCTGACTTTC

clone size: -
V gene: TRBV4-2
J gene: TRBJ2-1
D gene: -
CDR3 protein: CASSQDLRLKQFF
CDR3 DNA: TGTGCCAGCAGCCAAGATTTGCGACTAAAGCAGTTCTTC

clone size: -
V gene: TRBV7-2
J gene: TRBJ2-1
D gene: TRBD2
CDR3 protein: CASSLKLADYNEQFF
CDR3 DNA: TGTGCCAGCAGCTTAAAACTAGCGGACTACAATGAGCAGTTCTTC

clone size: -
V gene: TRBV19
J gene: TRBJ2-5
D gene: -
CDR3 protein: CASSTLGIAGETQYF
CDR3 DNA: TGTGCCAGTAGCACCCTCGGGATAGCAGGAGAGACCCAGTACTTC

clone size: -
V gene: TRBV4-2
J gene: TRBJ2-7
D gene: -
CDR3 protein: CASSQDGGDLSYEQYF
CDR3 DNA: TGTGCCAGCAGCCAAGACGGGGGAGACCTCTCCTACGAGCAGTACTTC

clone size: once
V gene: TRBV6-5
J gene: TRBJ2-7
D gene: TRBD2
CDR3 protein: CASRVAGSQYF
CDR3 DNA: TGTGCCAGCAGAGTAGCGGGGTCGCAGTACTTC

clone size: -
V gene: TRBV9
J gene: TRBJ1-5
D gene: TRBD1
CDR3 protein: CASSATGSNQPQHF
CDR3 DNA: TGTGCCAGCAGCGCGACAGGGAGCAATCAGCCCCAGCATTTT

clone size: -
V gene: TRBV19
J gene: TRBJ2-1
D gene: TRBD1
CDR3 protein: CASTPRQGAFYNEQFF
CDR3 DNA: TGTGCCAGTACCCCAAGACAGGGGGCTTTTTACAATGAGCAGTTCTTC

clone size: -
V gene: TRBV5-6
J gene: TRBJ2-1
D gene: TRBD2
CDR3 protein: CASSLVVGASGVNEQFF
CDR3 DNA: TGTGCCAGCAGCTTGGTTGTAGGTGCTAGCGGGGTCAATGAGCAGTTCTTC

clone size: -
V gene: TRBV5-1
J gene: TRBJ1-4
D gene: -
CDR3 protein: CASSPRSSGEKLFF
CDR3 DNA: TGCGCCAGCAGCCCACGAAGCTCCGGTGAAAAACTGTTTTTT

clone size: -
V gene: TRBV19
J gene: TRBJ1-2
D gene: -
CDR3 protein: CASKGELTGRSYGYTF
CDR3 DNA: TGTGCCAGTAAGGGGGAACTGACGGGGCGAAGCTATGGCTACACCTTC

clone size: -
V gene: TRBV6-1
J gene: TRBJ1-1
D gene: -
CDR3 protein: CASSVRIDEAFF
CDR3 DNA: TGTGCCAGCAGTGTAAGAATAGATGAAGCTTTCTTT

clone size: few
V gene: TRBV7-9
J gene: TRBJ1-4
D gene: -
CDR3 protein: CASMDSTNEKLFF
CDR3 DNA: TGTGCCAGTATGGACAGCACGAATGAAAAACTGTTTTTT

clone size: -
V gene: TRBV25-1
J gene: TRBJ2-3
D gene: TRBD2
CDR3 protein: CASMASGFVDTQYF
CDR3 DNA: TGTGCCAGCATGGCTAGCGGGTTTGTAGATACGCAGTATTTT

clone size: -
V gene: TRBV6-5
J gene: TRBJ1-2
D gene: -
CDR3 protein: CASSYSAREANYGYTF
CDR3 DNA: TGTGCCAGCAGTTACTCGGCTAGGGAGGCTAACTATGGCTACACCTTC

clone size: -
V gene: TRBV18
J gene: TRBJ1-2
D gene: -
CDR3 protein: CASSAYRETGYTF
CDR3 DNA: TGTGCCAGCTCAGCTTACCGGGAGACCGGCTACACCTTC

clone size: -
V gene: TRBV2
J gene: TRBJ2-7
D gene: TRBD1
CDR3 protein: CASKTGQGASEQYF
CDR3 DNA: TGTGCCAGCAAAACGGGACAGGGGGCGTCCGAGCAGTACTTC

clone size: -
V gene: TRBV2
J gene: TRBJ2-1
D gene: TRBD1
CDR3 protein: CASSEAGQGQFF
CDR3 DNA: TGTGCCAGCAGTGAAGCGGGACAGGGGCAGTTCTTC

clone size: -
V gene: TRBV30
J gene: TRBJ1-6
D gene: -
CDR3 protein: CAWSVSRNNSPLHF
CDR3 DNA: TGTGCCTGGAGTGTATCCAGGAATAATTCACCCCTCCACTTT

clone size: -
V gene: TRBV5-1
J gene: TRBJ2-4
D gene: -
CDR3 protein: CASSGTGTGKNIQYF
CDR3 DNA: TGCGCCAGCAGCGGGACCGGGACTGGCAAAAACATTCAGTACTTC

clone size: -
V gene: TRBV27
J gene: TRBJ1-2
D gene: TRBD1
CDR3 protein: CASSLSGTAARYGYTF
CDR3 DNA: TGTGCCAGCAGTTTATCGGGGACAGCCGCTAGGTATGGCTACACCTTC

clone size: -
V gene: TRBV28
J gene: TRBJ2-7
D gene: -
CDR3 protein: CASVQGTHGYEQYF
CDR3 DNA: TGTGCCAGCGTACAAGGGACACACGGCTACGAGCAGTACTTC

clone size: -
V gene: TRBV30
J gene: TRBJ2-7
D gene: -
CDR3 protein: CAWSVSGNKGLEQYF
CDR3 DNA: TGTGCCTGGAGTGTCTCAGGGAATAAAGGGCTCGAGCAGTACTTC

clone size: -
V gene: TRBV6-1
J gene: TRBJ2-5
D gene: TRBD2
CDR3 protein: CASSLGLGGQETQYF
CDR3 DNA: TGTGCCAGCAGCCTGGGACTAGGGGGGCAAGAGACCCAGTACTTC

clone size: -
V gene: TRBV5-8
J gene: TRBJ2-5
D gene: -
CDR3 protein: CASSFSGFETQYF
CDR3 DNA: TGTGCCAGCAGCTTCTCAGGTTTCGAGACCCAGTACTTC

clone size: once
V gene: TRBV7-7
J gene: TRBJ2-2
D gene: TRBD2
CDR3 protein: CASSSIAGGPAGELFF
CDR3 DNA: TGTGCCAGCAGCTCCATAGCGGGAGGGCCCGCCGGGGAGCTGTTTTTT

clone size: -
V gene: TRBV6-1
J gene: TRBJ2-3
D gene: TRBD2
CDR3 protein: CASSASGGADTQYF
CDR3 DNA: TGTGCCAGCAGTGCAAGCGGGGGGGCAGATACGCAGTATTTT

clone size: -
V gene: TRBV5-6
J gene: TRBJ2-5
D gene: TRBD1
CDR3 protein: CASSPTGVGETQYF
CDR3 DNA: TGTGCCAGCAGTCCAACAGGGGTTGGAGAGACCCAGTACTTC

clone size: -
V gene: TRBV4-2
J gene: TRBJ2-3
D gene: TRBD2
CDR3 protein: CASSQDAGGSTDTQYF
CDR3 DNA: TGTGCCAGCAGCCAAGATGCGGGAGGGAGCACAGATACGCAGTATTTT